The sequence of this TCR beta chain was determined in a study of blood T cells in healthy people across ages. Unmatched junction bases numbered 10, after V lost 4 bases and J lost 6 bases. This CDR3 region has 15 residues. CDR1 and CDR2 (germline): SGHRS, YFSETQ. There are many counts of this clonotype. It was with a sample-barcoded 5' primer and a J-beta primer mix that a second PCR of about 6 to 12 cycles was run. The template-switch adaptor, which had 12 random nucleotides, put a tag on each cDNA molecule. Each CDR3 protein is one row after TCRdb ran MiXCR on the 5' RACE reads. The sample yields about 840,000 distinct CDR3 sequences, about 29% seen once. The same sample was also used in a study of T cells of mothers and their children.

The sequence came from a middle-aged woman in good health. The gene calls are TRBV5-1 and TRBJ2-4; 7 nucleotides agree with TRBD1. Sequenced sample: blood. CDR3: CASSPGGTEINIQYF. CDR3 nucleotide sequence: TGCGCCAGCAGCCCTGGTGGGACAGAGATAAACATTCAGTACTTC.